This TCR beta chain was found in a study of cytomegalovirus exposure and HLA in healthy donors. 13 Jbeta primers and 60 Vbeta primers were used for the PCR. Using immunoSEQ multiplex PCR, the repertoire was profiled, and TCRdb retains in-frame clones only, with some absent. Of approximately 160,000 clones in the sample, approximately 73% were seen once. The CDR3 is 16 amino acids. Germline V gene data show CDR1 as SGHKS and CDR2 as YYEKEE (reference sequence). V was shortened by 6 bases and J by 0 bases, with 17 bases between the two germline ends. In its sample, this clone was seen a few times. Its antigen is not identified. Whole-study findings and limits: Most TCR sequences were uncommon, yet certain public TCRs appeared in many donors. Reported performance of the classifier showed diagnosis of cytomegalovirus status with high specificity and sensitivity. Across donors, presence/absence analyses took sequencing depth to be roughly uniform.

Among the donors, all were healthy bone marrow donors. The specimen was PBMCs. This sequence originates from a man aged 50-60 years in good health and CMV-seronegative. The chain employs TRBV5-5 and TRBJ2-3, with D possibly matching TRBD2 (6 bases). This chain's CDR3 is CASKAYRGESTDTQYF. Here the CDR3 DNA reads TGTGCCAGCAAAGCGTATCGCGGGGAAAGCACAGATACGCAGTATTTT.